This T cell receptor beta chain was identified in a study of CD8 T cells in ankylosing spondylitis. The CDR3 is 21 amino acids. CDR1 is SGHAT and CDR2 is FQNNGV in the germline V gene. As to this clonotype: A junction boundary mismatches the germline segment, possibly from a read error.

From the 5' RACE reads, TCRdb called clonotypes with MiXCR, one entry per CDR3 protein. The sample yields about 340,000 distinct CDR3 sequences, roughly 14% seen once. The source is a male donor with ankylosing spondylitis or in good health (not recorded which). The chain has TRBV11-2 and TRBJ2-4; 8 nucleotides align to TRBD1. The source material was blood, either unsorted or a sorted T cell fraction (not recorded which). CDR3: CPSSLKTPGTGDRLTKNIQYF. The CDR3 DNA reads TGTCCCAGCAGCTTGAAGACCCCCGGGACAGGCGACCGGTTGACCAAAAACATTCAGTACTTC.